Below are 28 T cell receptor beta chains sequenced from a single sample in a study of T cell clones after liver transplantation (dated by TCRdb to the late 2010s). The library came from the immunoSEQ multiplex PCR assay. The table was pulled from immuneACCESS by TCRdb, which kept in-frame rearrangements only. Such tables lose some clones; where checked, under half of the loss comes from unresolved V genes, and the rest has no known cause. The sample table holds over 5,500 clones, of which less than 80% were seen once. Around 40% of the sample lies in the top ten. The source material was CD8+ T cells from blood, sampled 24 months after liver transplant. Source of these receptors: a human patient who received a liver transplant. After a transplant, the donor of the graft may account for some T cells.

The DNA of the CDR3 is TGCAGCGTTGAGGATGGGAGGAGCTCCTACGAGCAGTACTTC. Translating gives CSVEDGRSSYEQYF. V is TRBV29-1 and J is TRBJ2-7, with D possibly TRBD2 on 6 matching bases. The V gene lost 3 bases and the J gene lost 0 bases, with 12 bases spanning the gap. In germline, CDR1 is SQVTM, CDR2 ANQGSEA. This CDR3 is built from 14 residues.

The chain combines TRBV14 with TRBJ1-1; D remains unclear. The ends were cut back, 0 bases at V and 0 bases at J, with 11 bases in the middle. The CDR3 has 16 amino acids. Germline-derived CDR1 and CDR2 are SGHDN and FVKESK. The CDR3 spells CASSQDETSMNTEAFF. CDR3 nucleotides: TGTGCCAGCAGCCAAGATGAGACCTCAATGAACACTGAAGCTTTCTTT.

The rearrangement links TRBV4-3 to TRBJ2-7, with 9 bases aligning to TRBD1. The V segment lost 2 bases and the J segment 2 bases; nucleotides outside the gene matches: 7. Germline values: CDR1 LGHNA, CDR2 YSLEER. The CDR3 has 16 residues. The CDR3 DNA sequence: TGCGCCAGCAGCCAACGCGCCGGGACAGGGACCTACGAGCAGTACTTC. Amino acids: CASSQRAGTGTYEQYF.

V is TRBV9 and J is TRBJ2-2; a possible D gene is TRBD1 (5 bases). Germline values: CDR1 SGDLS, CDR2 YYNGEE. The V end was cut by 4 bases, the J end by 7 bases, with 11 bases between. The CDR3 runs to 13 residues. The CDR3 loop reads CASSTQGSGELFF. The CDR3 DNA sequence: TGTGCCAGCAGCACCCAGGGTAGCGGGGAGCTGTTTTTT.

This chain joins TRBV29-1 and TRBJ1-2; TRBD1 is a possible D gene (6 bases). With 1 base removed from V and 8 bases from J, the gap between germline ends came to 20 bases. The germline CDR1 and CDR2 sequences are SQVTM and ANQGSEA. This CDR3 is built from 15 residues. The CDR3 here is CSVEGDGPGARGYTF. CDR3 DNA sequence: TGCAGCGTTGAAGGAGATGGCCCGGGGGCGAGAGGCTACACCTTC.

The V call is TRBV9, the J call TRBJ2-2; TRBD1 is a possible D gene (6 bases). V was pared by 4 bases and J by 4 bases, with 8 bases between. Germline V gene sequence: CDR1 SGDLS, CDR2 YYNGEE. The CDR3 runs 13 residues. Here the CDR3 reads CASSSRGTGELFF. Written as DNA, the CDR3 is TGTGCCAGCAGCTCCAGGGGCACCGGGGAGCTGTTTTTT.

This rearrangement joins TRBV7-9 to TRBJ1-2; no firm D call. Looked up from germline, CDR1 is SEHNR and CDR2 is FQNEAQ (reference sequence). The CDR3 spans 12 residues. The V end lost 8 bases, the J end lost 0 bases, and 7 bases lay between the germline ends. CDR3 in DNA: TGTGCCAGCGACACCACTAACTATGGCTACACCTTC. Translated: CASDTTNYGYTF.

This sequence joins TRBV5-1 and TRBJ1-1; no reliable D call. Germline CDR1 is SGHRS and CDR2 is YFSETQ. This CDR3 is 16 amino acids long. V was cut by 1 base and J by 2 bases, with 15 bases left in between. This CDR3 is CASSLSYPSANTEAFF. In DNA, the CDR3 is TGCGCCAGCAGCTTGTCTTACCCTTCGGCTAACACTGAAGCTTTCTTT.

The CDR3 coding sequence is TGTGCCAGCAGCATAATAGGGACTGAAGCTTTCTTT. This translates into CASSIIGTEAFF. The V gene is TRBV7-9, the J gene TRBJ1-1, with D hard to call. Germline CDR1 SEHNR, CDR2 FQNEAQ (reference sequence). Trimming cost V 5 bases and J 5 bases, with 9 bases left between them. This CDR3 is built from 12 residues.

The chain joins TRBV5-4 to TRBJ1-3; maybe TRBD1 (5 bases). This CDR3 has 13 residues. V dropped 2 bases and J dropped 4 bases, with 7 bases sitting between them. Germline values: CDR1 SGHNT, CDR2 YYREEE (reference sequence). The CDR3 region is CASSFGAGNTIYF. In DNA form, the CDR3 reads TGTGCCAGCAGCTTCGGGGCAGGAAACACCATATATTTT.

V and J are TRBV25-1 and TRBJ2-1; TRBD1 matches 10 bases. V shed 8 bases, J shed 1 base, and the junction held 2 bases outside the gene matches. CDR1 is MGHDK and CDR2 is SYGVNS in the germline V gene. CDR3 length: 14 amino acids. In DNA form, the CDR3 reads TGTGCCAGCCAGGGACAGGGGTCCTACAATGAGCAGTTCTTC. This translates into CASQGQGSYNEQFF.

The chain carries TRBV2 and TRBJ2-2; D possibly corresponds to TRBD2 (6 bases). CDR3 length: 12 residues. Deletions cut 8 bases from V and 6 bases from J, with 10 bases between. Germline CDR1 reads SNHLY; CDR2 reads FYNNEI. The CDR3 DNA reads as TGTGCCAGCCTCGGGGGATCCGGGGAGCTGTTTTTT. It yields the protein CASLGGSGELFF. Full variable domain (outside the CDR3, taken from reference TRBV2 and TRBJ2-2): EPEVTQTPSHQVTQMGQEVILRCVPISNHLYFYWYRQILGQKVEFLVSFYNNEISEKSEIFDDQFSVERPDGSNFTLKIRSTKLEDSAMYFCASLGGSGELFFGEGSRLTVL.

The J gene is TRBJ2-1, the V gene TRBV4-1; D is possibly TRBD2 (6 bases). CDR3 length equals 13 residues. CDR1 is MGHRA, CDR2 YSYEKL, per germline. Trimming took 4 bases from V and 6 from J, leaving 10 bases between them. CDR3 in amino acids: CASSLRRGNEQFF. CDR3 nucleotide sequence: TGCGCCAGCAGCCTAAGGAGGGGCAATGAGCAGTTCTTC.

Note on this clone: Other DNA sequences in the same sample also yield this CDR3. The chain has TRBV4-3 and TRBJ1-6; no firm D call. The CDR3 length is 15 residues. V was clipped by 0 bases and J by 4 bases, with 7 bases between them. Germline CDR1 is LGHNA and CDR2 is YSLEER. Written as DNA, the CDR3 is TGCGCCAGCAGCCAAGATTCCGGATATAATTCACCCCTCCACTTT. Translating gives CASSQDSGYNSPLHF.

This clone was seen more than once but under ten times. The gene calls are TRBV15 and TRBJ2-1, with TRBD1 matching over 7 bases. Germline CDR1 reads LNHNV; CDR2 reads YYDKDF (reference sequence). V dropped 5 bases and J dropped 9; count of bases not matched to a gene: 7. This CDR3 contains 13 residues. This CDR3 reads CATSRPDRSEQFF. As DNA, the CDR3 is TGTGCCACCAGCCGGCCGGACAGGTCTGAGCAGTTCTTC.

This chain links TRBV7-9 with TRBJ1-1; D remains unclear. V was shortened by 2 bases and J by 0 bases, with 13 bases between the two germline ends. This CDR3 has 16 amino acids. Per the germline V gene, CDR1 is SEHNR and CDR2 is FQNEAQ (reference sequence). The CDR3 coding sequence is TGTGCCAGCAGCTTACTTAATCCAGACATGAACACTGAAGCTTTCTTT. This encodes CASSLLNPDMNTEAFF.

CDR3 loop: CASAFIGELFF. The CDR3 DNA reads TGTGCCAGCGCTTTTATCGGGGAGCTGTTTTTT. The chain is built from TRBV6-5 and TRBJ2-2; D is undetermined. The germline CDR1 and CDR2 sequences are MNHEY and SVGAGI. V was clipped by 8 bases and J by 7 bases, with 8 bases between them. The CDR3 is 11 amino acids.

The rearrangement uses TRBV11-2 and TRBJ2-5; a possible D gene is TRBD2 (8 bases). The CDR3 spans 15 residues. Germline loops: CDR1 SGHAT, CDR2 FQNNGV. Trimming stripped 4 bases from V and 10 bases from J, with 22 bases between. This chain's CDR3 is CASSSPGTARGDQYF. CDR3 in DNA: TGTGCCAGCAGCTCCCCCGGGACAGCGCGGGGGGACCAGTACTTC.

The chain is built from TRBV7-9 and TRBJ2-1; TRBD1 or TRBD2 may be the D gene (5 bases each). The germline V gene has CDR1 SEHNR and CDR2 FQNEAQ (reference sequence). The CDR3 consists of 14 residues. V dropped 0 bases and J dropped 8 bases, with 11 bases sitting between them. CDR3 nucleotide sequence: TGTGCCAGCAGCTTAGCCAGGGTGAGGGATGAGCAGTTCTTC. This encodes CASSLARVRDEQFF.

The chain has TRBV7-9 and TRBJ2-5; TRBD2 might be the D (6 bases). CDR1 is SEHNR, CDR2 FQNEAQ, per germline (reference sequence). CDR3 length: 15 residues. The germline V and J ends were trimmed by 5 bases and 3 bases, with 16 bases remaining between them. The CDR3 spells CASSPMDGSKETQYF. The CDR3 nucleotides read TGTGCCAGCAGCCCCATGGACGGGAGCAAAGAGACCCAGTACTTC.

This sequence joins TRBV7-3 and TRBJ2-7; D possibly corresponds to TRBD2 (6 bases). Germline loops: CDR1 SGHTA, CDR2 FQGTGA. The CDR3 loop spans 13 amino acids. V was clipped by 0 bases and J by 5 bases, with 8 bases between them. CDR3 region: CASSLTPGDEQYF. CDR3 nucleotides: TGTGCCAGCAGCTTAACTCCGGGGGACGAGCAGTACTTC.

V gene TRBV19 combines with J gene TRBJ2-7; D is undetermined. V was pared by 3 bases and J by 1 base, with 4 bases between. The CDR3 runs to 12 residues. From germline, CDR1 is LNHDA and CDR2 SQIVND (reference sequence). The CDR3 reads CASSMVSYEQYF. The CDR3 nucleotides read TGTGCCAGTAGTATGGTATCCTACGAGCAGTACTTC.

The V gene is TRBV27, the J gene TRBJ2-1, with D possibly matching TRBD2 (6 bases). CDR3 size: 17 residues. V gave up 3 bases and J gave up 1 base, with 16 bases separating them. The germline V gene encodes CDR1 MNHEY and CDR2 SMNVEV (reference sequence). The CDR3 reads CASSFAGRGGSYNEQFF. The CDR3 nucleotides are TGTGCCAGCAGTTTCGCCGGGCGGGGCGGATCCTACAATGAGCAGTTCTTC.

The rearrangement links TRBV5-5 to TRBJ2-7; D is possibly TRBD1 (5 bases). V was clipped by 5 bases and J by 4 bases, with 16 bases between them. In germline, CDR1 is SGHKS, CDR2 YYEKEE (reference sequence). The CDR3 spans 14 residues. The CDR3 protein is CASSDGQAVYEQYF. CDR3 sequence (DNA): TGTGCCAGCAGTGATGGACAAGCCGTATACGAGCAGTACTTC.

The V gene is TRBV5-1, the J gene TRBJ2-1; 10 nucleotides match TRBD1. CDR1 and CDR2 (germline): SGHRS, YFSETQ. The CDR3 consists of 14 residues. V gave up 4 bases and J gave up 12 bases; unmatched junction bases: 10. Here the CDR3 reads CASSLRQGAQGQFF. The DNA for the CDR3 is TGCGCCAGCAGCCTAAGACAGGGGGCGCAAGGGCAGTTCTTC.

The CDR3 DNA is TGTGCCAGCAGTTCGACGACTAGCGGGAGGGCCAGTGAGCAGTTCTTC. Protein product: CASSSTTSGRASEQFF. The rearrangement joins TRBV27 to TRBJ2-1, with 14 bases aligning to TRBD2. The CDR3 has 16 residues. The germline gives CDR1 MNHEY, CDR2 SMNVEV (reference sequence). Trimming took 4 bases from V and 9 from J; bases not matched to a gene: 8.

The rearrangement uses TRBV5-8 and TRBJ1-1; D is unresolved. The CDR3 extends over 15 amino acids. V was cut by 0 bases and J by 3 bases, with 12 bases left in between. Germline values: CDR1 SGHTS, CDR2 YDEGEE. CDR3 DNA sequence: TGTGCCAGCAGCTTGGCCGGGGAGGGCGACACTGAAGCTTTCTTT. This encodes CASSLAGEGDTEAFF.

This clone was observed a single time. V usage is TRBV7-2 and J usage is TRBJ2-6; D is unclear. There are 16 residues in the CDR3. V lost 4 bases to trimming and J lost 0 bases, with 10 bases between them. CDR1 is SGHTA and CDR2 is FQGNSA in the germline V gene. This chain's CDR3 is CASSWLPPSGANVLTF. CDR3 nucleotide sequence: TGTGCCAGCAGCTGGCTTCCACCCTCTGGGGCCAACGTCCTGACTTTC. Filled out from reference TRBV7-2 and TRBJ2-6, the complete variable domain reads GAGVSQSPSNKVTEKGKDVELRCDPISGHTALYWYRQSLGQGLEFLIYFQGNSAPDKSGLPSDRFSAERTGGSVSTLTIQRTQQEDSAVYLCASSWLPPSGANVLTFGAGSRLTVL.